The next 18 T cell receptor beta chains were all read from a single sample in a study of shared clonotypes between healthy human individuals. Naive CD8 isolation took CD45RO-negative cells positively selected for CCR7 and excluded terminally differentiated effector memory CD45RA+ cells. The repertoire was sequenced with immunoSEQ multiplex PCR; TCRdb's copy has only in-frame clones and lacks some. The sample carries roughly 2 million clones, about 95% recorded once. The specimen was naive CD8+ T cells sorted from blood. The receptor set was obtained from a man aged 18 to 29 in good health.

This chain joins TRBV7-9 and TRBJ2-7; 11 bases are shared with TRBD1. J was trimmed by 3 bases and V by 5 bases; bases with no gene match: 9. Per the germline V gene, CDR1 is SEHNR and CDR2 is FQNEAQ (reference sequence). The CDR3 is made up of 16 amino acids. CDR3 DNA: TGTGCCAGCAGCAAAGGGACAGGGGGATTCCTCTACGAGCAGTACTTC. Translation: CASSKGTGGFLYEQYF.

This clone was seen once. The same CDR3 can be traced to other DNA sequences in this sample. V gene TRBV27 combines with J gene TRBJ2-7; D is unresolved. This CDR3 region has 14 residues. From germline, CDR1 is MNHEY and CDR2 SMNVEV (reference sequence). Trimming pared 3 bases from V and 2 bases from J, leaving 11 bases between. As DNA, the CDR3 is TGTGCCAGCAGTTTCGGCGGTACTACCTACGAGCAGTACTTC. Its translation is CASSFGGTTYEQYF.

The rearrangement links TRBV30 to TRBJ2-3; 8 bases are a match to TRBD2. The CDR3 extends over 15 amino acids. With V trimmed by 2 bases and J by 2 bases, 6 bases remained unmatched. CDR1 is GTSNPN and CDR2 is SVGIG in the germline V gene (reference sequence). CDR3 residues: CAWSLGLAITDTQYF. The CDR3 region has the DNA TGTGCCTGGAGTCTCGGACTAGCCATCACAGATACGCAGTATTTT.

Of note for this clone: Other DNA sequences in the same sample also yield this CDR3. V is TRBV4-1 and J is TRBJ1-5; D may be TRBD1 (6 bases). The CDR3 spans 15 residues. V dropped 0 bases and J dropped 2 bases, with 8 bases sitting between them. The germline gives CDR1 MGHRA, CDR2 YSYEKL. This chain's CDR3 is CASSQDEGGNQPQHF. CDR3 coding DNA: TGCGCCAGCAGCCAAGATGAGGGGGGCAATCAGCCCCAGCATTTT.

This rearrangement joins TRBV9 to TRBJ2-1; maybe TRBD1 (7 bases). The V end lost 0 bases, the J end lost 8 bases, and 18 bases lay between the germline ends. This CDR3 has 16 residues. CDR1 is SGDLS, CDR2 YYNGEE, per germline. The CDR3 spells CASSVEGAPGGYEQFF. DNA for the CDR3: TGTGCCAGCAGCGTAGAGGGGGCTCCCGGAGGGTATGAGCAGTTCTTC. Full variable domain (remainder filled in from reference TRBV9 and TRBJ2-1): DSGVTQTPKHLITATGQRVTLRCSPRSGDLSVYWYQQSLDQGLQFLIQYYNGEERAKGNILERFSAQQFPDLHSELNLSSLELGDSALYFCASSVEGAPGGYEQFFGPGTRLTVL.

V is TRBV28 and J is TRBJ2-7; tentatively, D is TRBD1 or TRBD2 (5 bases each). Germline assignment: CDR1 MDHEN and CDR2 SYDVKM. The germline V and J ends were trimmed by 5 bases and 2 bases, with 13 bases remaining between them. The CDR3 consists of 14 residues. The chain's CDR3 is CASSRTGLPYEQYF. CDR3 DNA: TGTGCCAGCAGTAGGACGGGGCTTCCCTACGAGCAGTACTTC.

V usage is TRBV27 and J usage is TRBJ2-5; 8 bases line up with TRBD1. Germline V gene data show CDR1 as MNHEY and CDR2 as SMNVEV (reference sequence). The CDR3 is 12 amino acids. After removal of 6 bases from V and 9 bases from J, the junction contained 6 bases not matched to a gene. DNA of the CDR3: TGTGCCAGCAGGACAGGGGCCCGGGCCCAGTACTTC. Amino acids: CASRTGARAQYF.

This clone was recorded a few times. J is TRBJ2-7 and V is TRBV18; 12 bases are shared with TRBD2. CDR1 KGHSH and CDR2 LQKENI come from the germline V gene. The CDR3 has 15 amino acids. Losses at the gene ends were 4 bases for V and 1 base for J; bases not matched to a gene: 2. CDR3 coding DNA: TGTGCCAGCTCACAGCTAGCGGGGGGGTCCTACGAGCAGTACTTC. Residues: CASSQLAGGSYEQYF.

The chain links TRBV10-1 to TRBJ2-1, with 7 bases fitting TRBD1. Germline V gives CDR1 WNHNN, CDR2 SYGVQD (reference sequence). The CDR3 spans 14 residues. The junction had 5 bases not matched to a gene; V was cut back by 0 bases and J by 9 bases. The CDR3 spells CASSESAGGGEQFF. The CDR3 nucleotides read TGCGCCAGCAGTGAGTCCGCAGGGGGTGGTGAGCAGTTCTTC.

The CDR3 DNA sequence: TGTGCCATTTCTATCTCACCGGGACAGGGCTACGAGCAGTACTTC. This codes for CAISISPGQGYEQYF. This chain uses TRBV10-3 with TRBJ2-7; 9 positions match TRBD1. This CDR3 has 15 amino acids. Trimming took 9 bases from V and 3 from J; bases not matched to a gene: 12. From germline, CDR1 is ENHRY and CDR2 SYGVKD.

This clone has a single count. The CDR3 loop is CASSGGLAGLQETQYF. The CDR3 DNA is TGCGCCAGCAGCGGCGGACTAGCGGGACTCCAAGAGACCCAGTACTTC. J is TRBJ2-5 and V is TRBV5-1; 12 bases line up with TRBD2. The CDR3 is 16 residues long. The germline gives CDR1 SGHRS, CDR2 YFSETQ. Unmatched junction bases numbered 5, after V lost 4 bases and J lost 1 base.

A few counts support this clone. The V and J genes are TRBV7-8 and TRBJ2-1, with TRBD2 matching 12 bases. The trim removed 3 bases at V and 0 bases at J, leaving 3 bases unmatched. CDR1 and CDR2 from the germline V gene are SGHVS and FQNEAQ. The CDR3 totals 17 residues. This chain's CDR3 is CASSFGLAGSSYNEQFF. CDR3 nucleotide sequence: TGTGCCAGCAGCTTCGGACTAGCGGGGAGCTCCTACAATGAGCAGTTCTTC. The full variable domain, completed using reference TRBV7-8 and TRBJ2-1, is GAGVSQSPRYKVAKRGQDVALRCDPISGHVSLFWYQQALGQGPEFLTYFQNEAQLDKSGLPSDRFFAERPEGSVSTLKIQRTQQEDSAVYLCASSFGLAGSSYNEQFFGPGTRLTVL.

A remark on this clone: Other DNA sequences in the sample encode the same CDR3. The J gene is TRBJ2-1, the V gene TRBV11-3; no clear D gene. V was clipped by 4 bases and J by 1 base, with 5 bases between them. The CDR3 loop spans 13 amino acids. The germline V gene has CDR1 SGHNT and CDR2 YENEEA. The CDR3 sequence is CASSSTSYNEQFF. The CDR3 coding sequence is TGTGCCAGCAGCTCGACTTCCTACAATGAGCAGTTCTTC.

V and J are TRBV27 and TRBJ2-7, with D perhaps TRBD2 (5 bases). V lost 7 bases to trimming and J lost 6 bases, with 16 bases between them. The length of the CDR3 is 13 residues. Germline CDR1 MNHEY, CDR2 SMNVEV (reference sequence). The CDR3 DNA is TGTGCCAGCAAGGATCCGAATGCGGGCGAGCAGTACTTC. Protein sequence: CASKDPNAGEQYF.

In its sample, this clone was seen a few times. This CDR3 is also generated by other DNA sequences in the sample. The chain joins TRBV11-1 to TRBJ1-5; 8 nucleotides agree with TRBD1. J was trimmed by 6 bases and V by 5 bases; bases with no gene match: 9. The germline V gene encodes CDR1 SGHAT and CDR2 FQDESV (reference sequence). The CDR3 loop spans 15 amino acids. CDR3 nucleotides: TGTGCCAGCAGCACTGGAGGACAGGGCGGTCAGCCCCAGCATTTT. Translating it yields CASSTGGQGGQPQHF.

The chain combines TRBV4-3 with TRBJ1-1; possibly TRBD1 for D (6 bases). The V end lost 1 base, the J end lost 0 bases, and 12 bases lay between the germline ends. In germline, CDR1 is LGHNA, CDR2 YSLEER. The CDR3 has 16 amino acids. The CDR3: CASSQAGEGVNTEAFF. In DNA form, the CDR3 reads TGCGCCAGCAGCCAAGCGGGCGAGGGGGTGAACACTGAAGCTTTCTTT.

This clone was detected only once. V and J are TRBV13 and TRBJ2-3; possibly TRBD1 for D (5 bases). Trimming removed 2 bases at V and 5 bases at J, with 14 bases between. The CDR3 length is 15 residues. Germline CDR1 and CDR2: PRHDT and FYEKMQ (reference sequence). CDR3 sequence reads: CASSLRIGEKDTQYF. The DNA for the CDR3 is TGTGCCAGCAGCTTACGTATAGGGGAAAAAGATACGCAGTATTTT.

This chain connects TRBV28 to TRBJ1-4; 8 bases are a match to TRBD1. The junction had 3 bases not matched to a gene; V was cut back by 2 bases and J by 4 bases. CDR1 and CDR2 (germline): MDHEN, SYDVKM. The length of the CDR3 is 15 residues. The CDR3 DNA is TGTGCCAGCAGTTTACAGGGGGCATATAATGAAAAACTGTTTTTT. Translation: CASSLQGAYNEKLFF.